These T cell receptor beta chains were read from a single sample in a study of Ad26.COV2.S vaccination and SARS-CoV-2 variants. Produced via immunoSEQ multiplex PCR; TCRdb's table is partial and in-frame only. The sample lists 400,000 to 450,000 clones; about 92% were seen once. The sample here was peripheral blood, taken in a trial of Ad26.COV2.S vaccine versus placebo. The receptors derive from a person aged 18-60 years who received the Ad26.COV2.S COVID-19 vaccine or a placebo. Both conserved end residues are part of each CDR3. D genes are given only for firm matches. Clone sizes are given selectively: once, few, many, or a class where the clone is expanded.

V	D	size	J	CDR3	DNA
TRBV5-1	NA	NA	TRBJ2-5	CASSLGGGRETQYF	TGCGCCAGCAGCTTGGGCGGGGGCCGGGAGACCCAGTACTTC
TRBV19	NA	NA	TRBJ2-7	CASRPGTSYEQYF	TGTGCCAGTAGACCCGGGACCTCCTACGAGCAGTACTTC
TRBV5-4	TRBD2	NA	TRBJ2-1	CASSPWTSTYNEQFF	TGTGCCAGCAGCCCCTGGACTAGCACCTACAATGAGCAGTTCTTC
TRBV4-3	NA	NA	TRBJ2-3	CASSQGYVSTDTQYF	TGCGCCAGCAGCCAAGGATACGTGAGCACAGATACGCAGTATTTT
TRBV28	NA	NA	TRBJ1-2	CASTPVGGLGYTF	TGTGCCAGCACTCCCGTGGGGGGACTGGGCTACACCTTC
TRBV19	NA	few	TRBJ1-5	CASSPTPGAGNQPQHF	TGTGCCAGTAGTCCCACTCCAGGGGCGGGCAATCAGCCCCAGCATTTT
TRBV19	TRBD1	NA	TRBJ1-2	CASSLQGAGYGYTF	TGTGCCAGTAGTCTACAGGGGGCAGGCTATGGCTACACCTTC
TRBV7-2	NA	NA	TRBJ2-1	CASSPGAGEQFF	TGTGCCAGCAGCCCCGGGGCCGGTGAGCAGTTCTTC
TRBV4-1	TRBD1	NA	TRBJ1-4	CASSQDSLPGQGGEKLFF	TGCGCCAGCAGCCAAGATTCGCTCCCGGGACAGGGGGGTGAAAAACTGTTTTTT
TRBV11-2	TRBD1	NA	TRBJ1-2	CASSLAGTGGPPGGYTF	TGTGCCAGCAGCCTAGCCGGGACAGGGGGCCCTCCGGGGGGCTACACCTTC
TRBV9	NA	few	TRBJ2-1	CASSPTPRYNEQFF	TGTGCCAGCAGCCCTACCCCCCGCTACAATGAGCAGTTCTTC
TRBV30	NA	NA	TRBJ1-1	CAWSWGASTEAFF	TGTGCCTGGAGTTGGGGGGCGAGCACTGAAGCTTTCTTT
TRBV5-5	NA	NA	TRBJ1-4	CASSPQGSGEKLFF	TGTGCCAGCAGCCCTCAGGGATCGGGTGAAAAACTGTTTTTT
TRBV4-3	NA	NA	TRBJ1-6	CASSQDFPGPYNSPLHF	TGCGCCAGCAGCCAAGATTTTCCAGGGCCCTATAATTCACCCCTCCACTTT
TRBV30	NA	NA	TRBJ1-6	CAWKNRNPRVSPLHF	TGTGCCTGGAAGAACCGAAACCCGAGGGTATCACCCCTCCACTTT
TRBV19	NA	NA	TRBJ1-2	CASSIVPGQSYGYTF	TGTGCCAGTAGTATTGTGCCGGGGCAGAGCTATGGCTACACCTTC
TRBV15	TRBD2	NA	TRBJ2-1	CATSPPSRLAGNPYNEQFF	TGTGCCACCAGCCCTCCCAGCCGGCTAGCGGGCAATCCCTACAATGAGCAGTTCTTC
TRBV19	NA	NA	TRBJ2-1	CASRTGWAGLNEQFF	TGTGCCAGTAGAACAGGGTGGGCCGGGCTCAATGAGCAGTTCTTC
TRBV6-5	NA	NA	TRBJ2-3	CASSPLDPTDTQYF	TGTGCCAGCAGTCCGCTGGACCCCACAGATACGCAGTATTTT
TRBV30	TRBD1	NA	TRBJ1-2	CAQGTGMFYGYTF	TGTGCCCAAGGGACAGGGATGTTCTATGGCTACACCTTC
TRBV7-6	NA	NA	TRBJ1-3	CASSPGWGLPGNTIYF	TGTGCCAGCAGCCCGGGTTGGGGATTACCTGGAAACACCATATATTTT
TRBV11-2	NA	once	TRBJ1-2	CASSLGGTLYGYTF	TGTGCCAGCAGCTTAGGAGGGACACTTTATGGCTACACCTTC
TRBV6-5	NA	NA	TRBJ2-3	CASNDGGHTDTQYF	TGTGCCAGCAACGACGGAGGACACACAGATACGCAGTATTTT
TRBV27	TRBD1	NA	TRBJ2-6	CASSRQGSSGANVLTF	TGTGCCAGCTCAAGACAGGGAAGCTCTGGGGCCAACGTCCTGACTTTC
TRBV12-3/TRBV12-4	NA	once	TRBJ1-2	CASSLTGSGYTF	TGTGCCAGCAGTTTAACAGGGTCTGGCTACACCTTC
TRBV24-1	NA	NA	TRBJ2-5	CATSDRQGGETQYF	TGTGCCACCAGTGACCGACAGGGAGGGGAGACCCAGTACTTC
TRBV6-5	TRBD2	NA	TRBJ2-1	CASSYSASGGAFEQFF	TGTGCCAGCAGTTACTCGGCAAGCGGGGGGGCATTTGAGCAGTTCTTC